The rows below give T cell receptor beta chains drawn from one sample of a study of blood T cell repertoires in COVID-19. Profiled with immunoSEQ multiplex PCR; TCRdb holds only in-frame clones, not every one. The repertoire holds some 180,000 clones, approximately 90% seen once, with around a fifth in the top ten. The sample was peripheral blood. These receptors all come from a man aged 60 to 75 with active or convalescent COVID-19. Each CDR3 is given with its conserved first and last residue. D genes are given only for firm matches. Expanded clones get a size class; other rows say once, few or many, or leave the size out.

j_gene | d_gene | v_gene | len | abundance | CDR3aa | CDR3nt
TRBJ2-7 | - | TRBV5-4 | 14 | - | CASSFGQTTYEQYF | TGTGCCAGCAGCTTCGGACAGACCACCTACGAGCAGTACTTC
TRBJ1-2 | TRBD1 | TRBV6-5 | 14 | - | CASIKGQGSYGYTF | TGTGCCAGCATTAAAGGACAGGGAAGCTATGGCTACACCTTC
TRBJ2-3 | - | TRBV5-4 | 15 | - | CASSPDGRGTDTQYF | TGTGCCAGCAGCCCGGACGGTAGGGGAACAGATACGCAGTATTTT
TRBJ1-1 | TRBD1 | TRBV25-1 | 15 | - | CASSWGGQGRTEAFF | TGTGCCAGCTCCTGGGGTGGACAGGGTAGGACTGAAGCTTTCTTT
TRBJ1-1 | - | TRBV20-1 | 11 | - | CSASRGTEAFF | TGCAGTGCTAGCCGGGGGACTGAAGCTTTCTTT
TRBJ1-4 | TRBD1 | TRBV28 | 15 | - | CASSLVQGAGEKLFF | TGTGCCAGCAGTTTAGTGCAGGGGGCAGGTGAAAAACTGTTTTTT
TRBJ2-1 | TRBD1 | TRBV6-6 | 14 | - | CASSWGQRNNEQFF | TGTGCCAGCAGCTGGGGACAGCGGAACAATGAGCAGTTCTTC
TRBJ2-1 | - | TRBV7-2 | 15 | - | CASSLAFGSYNEQFF | TGTGCCAGCAGCTTAGCCTTCGGGTCCTACAATGAGCAGTTCTTC
TRBJ1-4 | - | TRBV29-1 | 14 | - | CSVWGGQGHEKLFF | TGCAGCGTTTGGGGGGGGCAGGGGCATGAAAAACTGTTTTTT
TRBJ1-1 | TRBD1 | TRBV11-1 | 12 | - | CASSLGQGPAFF | TGTGCCAGCAGCTTAGGACAGGGTCCAGCTTTCTTT
TRBJ2-7 | TRBD1 | TRBV2 | 15 | - | CASSESRQGPYEQYF | TGTGCCAGCAGTGAGTCAAGACAGGGCCCCTACGAGCAGTACTTC
TRBJ2-5 | - | TRBV7-9 | 14 | - | CASSLGTNQETQYF | TGTGCCAGCAGCTTAGGGACAAACCAAGAGACCCAGTACTTC
TRBJ1-2 | TRBD1 | TRBV9 | 15 | - | CASSESPGTGYGYTF | TGTGCCAGCAGTGAATCGCCCGGGACAGGGTATGGCTACACCTTC
TRBJ1-5 | - | TRBV3-1/TRBV3-2 | 14 | - | CASSQVAGNQPQHF | TGTGCCAGCAGCCAAGTAGCGGGCAATCAGCCCCAGCATTTT
TRBJ1-5 | TRBD1 | TRBV19 | 15 | - | CASSYTGVSNQPQHF | TGTGCCAGTAGTTACACAGGGGTTAGCAATCAGCCCCAGCATTTT
TRBJ2-7 | TRBD2 | TRBV5-4 | 15 | - | CASSPKGLAGYEQYF | TGTGCCAGCAGCCCGAAGGGACTAGCGGGCTACGAGCAGTACTTC
TRBJ1-2 | - | TRBV7-6 | 15 | - | CASSLGAGANYGYTF | TGTGCCAGCAGCTTAGGGGCAGGGGCTAACTATGGCTACACCTTC
TRBJ1-1 | TRBD1 | TRBV18 | 15 | - | CASSPLQGATTEAFF | TGTGCCAGCTCACCATTGCAGGGGGCAACGACTGAAGCTTTCTTT
TRBJ1-2 | - | TRBV19 | 13 | - | CASSIQINYGYTF | TGTGCCAGTAGTATACAGATAAACTATGGCTACACCTTC
TRBJ2-1 | - | TRBV5-1 | 15 | once | CASSAGPGQGDEQFF | TGCGCCAGCAGCGCAGGACCCGGCCAAGGGGATGAGCAGTTCTTC
TRBJ1-2 | - | TRBV10-3 | 14 | - | CAISDSRGDYGYTF | TGTGCCATCAGTGATAGTCGGGGGGACTATGGCTACACCTTC
TRBJ2-3 | - | TRBV24-1 | 13 | - | CATSDAVPYTQYF | TGTGCCACCAGTGATGCAGTCCCCTATACGCAGTATTTT
TRBJ2-2 | TRBD2 | TRBV11-2 | 17 | - | CASSLARTSGGTGELFF | TGTGCCAGCAGCTTAGCCCGAACTAGCGGGGGCACCGGGGAGCTGTTTTTT
TRBJ2-5 | - | TRBV6-5 | 14 | - | CASSPGQGGETQYF | TGTGCCAGCAGTCCTGGACAGGGAGGGGAGACCCAGTACTTC
TRBJ1-3 | TRBD1 | TRBV18 | 17 | - | CASRDQTGASSGNTIYF | TGTGCCAGCCGGGATCAGACAGGGGCCAGCTCTGGAAACACCATATATTTT
TRBJ1-1 | TRBD1 | TRBV3-1/TRBV3-2 | 16 | - | CASSQQDRGLNTEAFF | TGTGCCAGCAGCCAACAGGACAGGGGGCTGAACACTGAAGCTTTCTTT
TRBJ1-1 | - | TRBV11-2 | 16 | - | CASSITWYGTSPEAFF | TGTGCCAGCAGCATCACCTGGTACGGGACATCCCCTGAAGCTTTCTTT
TRBJ2-3 | TRBD2 | TRBV5-4 | 17 | - | CASSLSGGGLGTDTQYF | TGTGCCAGCAGCTTGTCCGGCGGGGGGCTTGGGACAGATACGCAGTATTTT
TRBJ2-4 | - | TRBV6-1 | 14 | - | CASSEGGSKNIQYF | TGTGCCAGCAGTGAAGGCGGGTCCAAAAACATTCAGTACTTC
TRBJ1-2 | - | TRBV5-6 | 15 | - | CASSLVGKDFYGYTF | TGTGCCAGCAGCTTGGTCGGGAAAGACTTCTATGGCTACACCTTC
TRBJ1-2 | TRBD1 | TRBV2 | 18 | - | CASSEVYASGQGASGYTF | TGTGCCAGCAGTGAAGTTTATGCGAGCGGACAGGGGGCGTCTGGCTACACCTTC
TRBJ2-2 | TRBD1 | TRBV5-1 | 14 | - | CASSPGGDTGELFF | TGCGCCAGCAGCCCAGGGGGCGACACCGGGGAGCTGTTTTTT
TRBJ2-4 | TRBD1 | TRBV6-5 | 13 | few | CATSTGTKNIQYF | TGTGCCACCTCGACAGGGACCAAAAACATTCAGTACTTC
TRBJ1-5 | TRBD1 | TRBV9 | 14 | - | CASSVTGANQPQHF | TGTGCCAGCAGCGTAACAGGGGCCAATCAGCCCCAGCATTTT
TRBJ2-7 | - | TRBV4-1 | 13 | - | CASSQELRREQYF | TGCGCCAGCAGCCAAGAGCTCCGGAGAGAGCAGTACTTC
TRBJ2-1 | TRBD1 | TRBV5-4 | 17 | - | CASSSPRGQGQSNEQFF | TGTGCCAGCAGCTCCCCCCGGGGACAGGGTCAATCGAATGAGCAGTTCTTC
TRBJ2-6 | - | TRBV19 | 19 | - | CASSIDRVGRATGANVLTF | TGTGCCAGTAGTATAGATCGTGTGGGGCGCGCTACTGGGGCCAACGTCCTGACTTTC
TRBJ2-5 | - | TRBV18 | 14 | few | CASSPRANGGDQYF | TGTGCCAGCTCACCCCGGGCCAACGGCGGGGACCAGTACTTC
TRBJ2-1 | TRBD2 | TRBV9 | 17 | once | CASSPTSSGGVRPEQFF | TGTGCCAGCAGCCCAACCTCTAGCGGGGGGGTCAGACCGGAGCAGTTCTTC
TRBJ1-4 | - | TRBV5-1 | 15 | - | CASSAGTPTNEKLFF | TGCGCCAGCAGCGCCGGGACACCAACTAATGAAAAACTGTTTTTT
TRBJ2-1 | TRBD2 | TRBV5-1 | 15 | - | CASSLEGSGGYEQFF | TGCGCCAGCAGCTTGGAAGGTAGCGGGGGGTATGAGCAGTTCTTC
TRBJ1-6 | - | TRBV21-1 | 14 | once | CASGTGTGRSPLHF | TGTGCCAGTGGGACCGGGACAGGGAGGTCACCCCTCCACTTT
TRBJ1-5 | TRBD1 | TRBV6-5 | 15 | - | CASTRDRGLNQPQHF | TGTGCCAGCACCAGAGACAGGGGGCTCAATCAGCCCCAGCATTTT
TRBJ1-4 | TRBD1 | TRBV10-3 | 14 | - | CAISDRGPGEKLFF | TGTGCCATCAGTGACAGGGGGCCGGGTGAAAAACTGTTTTTT
TRBJ2-2 | TRBD1 | TRBV11-2 | 16 | once | CASSSVGQGASGELFF | TGTGCCAGCAGCTCGGTAGGACAGGGGGCCAGCGGGGAGCTGTTTTTT
TRBJ2-2 | - | TRBV12-5 | 14 | few | CASGSGANTGELFF | TGTGCTAGTGGTTCCGGGGCGAACACCGGGGAGCTGTTTTTT
TRBJ2-1 | - | TRBV12-3/TRBV12-4 | 13 | - | CASSPTSRNEQFF | TGTGCCAGCAGTCCCACCTCCCGGAATGAGCAGTTCTTC
TRBJ2-3 | TRBD1 | TRBV6-1 | 16 | - | CASSGGRDRVTDTQYF | TGTGCCAGCAGTGGAGGGAGGGACAGGGTAACAGATACGCAGTATTTT
TRBJ1-5 | TRBD1 | TRBV2 | 14 | - | CASSERQGSQPQHF | TGTGCCAGCAGTGAACGACAGGGTAGCCAGCCCCAGCATTTT
TRBJ1-6 | - | TRBV21-1 | 14 | - | CASKGTPINSPLHF | TGTGCCAGCAAGGGGACACCCATTAATTCACCCCTCCACTTT
TRBJ2-4 | - | TRBV19 | 14 | - | CASSAARRVNIQYF | TGTGCCAGTAGCGCCGCGAGGAGGGTGAACATTCAGTACTTC
TRBJ2-5 | TRBD2 | TRBV5-6 | 16 | - | CASSLELAGNGETQYF | TGTGCCAGCAGCTTGGAACTAGCGGGGAACGGGGAGACCCAGTACTTC
TRBJ2-3 | - | TRBV6-5 | 13 | - | CASRGTGFDTQYF | TGTGCCAGCAGAGGAACAGGGTTCGATACGCAGTATTTT
TRBJ2-7 | - | TRBV10-2 | 12 | once | CASRAGGYEQYF | TGCGCCAGCAGGGCAGGAGGCTACGAGCAGTACTTC
TRBJ1-6 | TRBD1 | TRBV30 | 16 | - | CAWSAARTGGNSPLHF | TGTGCCTGGAGTGCAGCCAGGACAGGGGGCAATTCACCCCTCCACTTT
TRBJ1-5 | TRBD1 | TRBV15 | 14 | - | CATRQEQGYQPQHF | TGTGCCACCAGACAAGAACAGGGGTATCAGCCCCAGCATTTT
TRBJ1-1 | - | TRBV10-1 | 14 | - | CASSDSREVALAFF | TGCGCCAGCAGTGACAGTCGGGAGGTGGCTCTCGCTTTCTTT
TRBJ1-6 | - | TRBV5-4 | 14 | few | CASSSQGLTSPLHF | TGTGCCAGCAGCTCCCAGGGACTGACATCACCCCTCCACTTT
TRBJ2-5 | TRBD2 | TRBV7-6 | 15 | - | CASSPLAGVGETQYF | TGTGCCAGCAGCCCCCTAGCGGGGGTGGGGGAGACCCAGTACTTC
TRBJ2-7 | - | TRBV3-1/TRBV3-2 | 14 | - | CASSRPGTPYEQYF | TGTGCCAGCAGCCGCCCCGGGACACCCTACGAGCAGTACTTC